Detailed here is one T cell receptor (beta chain). The source of the sample is a study of beta chain features in type 1 diabetes. Per the germline V gene, CDR1 is LNHDA and CDR2 is SQIVND (reference sequence). The V end was cut by 8 bases, the J end by 5 bases, with 16 bases between. This CDR3 spans 14 amino acids. Sequencing targeted expressed TCRB transcripts, as all isolated RNA had been reverse transcribed. Sequenced by immunoSEQ multiplex PCR; TCRdb stores in-frame clones only, minus some. The data hold 38,000 or so clones, with roughly 67% observed a single time. The chain is built from TRBV19 and TRBJ2-1; a weak D match, TRBD1 (6 bases). The sample consisted of Tregs from blood. This TCR came from a young woman in good health. Written as DNA, the CDR3 is TGTGCCAGTGGAAAACTCGAGGGGGACAATGAGCAGTTCTTC. Protein: CASGKLEGDNEQFF.